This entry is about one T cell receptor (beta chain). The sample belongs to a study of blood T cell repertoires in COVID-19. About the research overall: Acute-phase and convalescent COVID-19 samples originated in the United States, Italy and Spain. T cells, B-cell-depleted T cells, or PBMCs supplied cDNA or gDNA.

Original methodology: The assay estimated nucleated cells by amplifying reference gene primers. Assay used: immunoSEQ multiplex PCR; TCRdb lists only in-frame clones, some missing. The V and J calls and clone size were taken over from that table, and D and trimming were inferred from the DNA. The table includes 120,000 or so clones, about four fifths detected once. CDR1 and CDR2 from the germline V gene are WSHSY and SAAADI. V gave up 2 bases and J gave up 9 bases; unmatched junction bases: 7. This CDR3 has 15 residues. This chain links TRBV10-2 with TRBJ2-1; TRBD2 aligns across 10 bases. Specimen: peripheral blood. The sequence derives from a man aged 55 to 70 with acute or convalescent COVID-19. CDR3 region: CASSEASGGGGEQFF. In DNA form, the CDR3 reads TGCGCCAGCAGTGAGGCTAGCGGGGGAGGGGGTGAGCAGTTCTTC.